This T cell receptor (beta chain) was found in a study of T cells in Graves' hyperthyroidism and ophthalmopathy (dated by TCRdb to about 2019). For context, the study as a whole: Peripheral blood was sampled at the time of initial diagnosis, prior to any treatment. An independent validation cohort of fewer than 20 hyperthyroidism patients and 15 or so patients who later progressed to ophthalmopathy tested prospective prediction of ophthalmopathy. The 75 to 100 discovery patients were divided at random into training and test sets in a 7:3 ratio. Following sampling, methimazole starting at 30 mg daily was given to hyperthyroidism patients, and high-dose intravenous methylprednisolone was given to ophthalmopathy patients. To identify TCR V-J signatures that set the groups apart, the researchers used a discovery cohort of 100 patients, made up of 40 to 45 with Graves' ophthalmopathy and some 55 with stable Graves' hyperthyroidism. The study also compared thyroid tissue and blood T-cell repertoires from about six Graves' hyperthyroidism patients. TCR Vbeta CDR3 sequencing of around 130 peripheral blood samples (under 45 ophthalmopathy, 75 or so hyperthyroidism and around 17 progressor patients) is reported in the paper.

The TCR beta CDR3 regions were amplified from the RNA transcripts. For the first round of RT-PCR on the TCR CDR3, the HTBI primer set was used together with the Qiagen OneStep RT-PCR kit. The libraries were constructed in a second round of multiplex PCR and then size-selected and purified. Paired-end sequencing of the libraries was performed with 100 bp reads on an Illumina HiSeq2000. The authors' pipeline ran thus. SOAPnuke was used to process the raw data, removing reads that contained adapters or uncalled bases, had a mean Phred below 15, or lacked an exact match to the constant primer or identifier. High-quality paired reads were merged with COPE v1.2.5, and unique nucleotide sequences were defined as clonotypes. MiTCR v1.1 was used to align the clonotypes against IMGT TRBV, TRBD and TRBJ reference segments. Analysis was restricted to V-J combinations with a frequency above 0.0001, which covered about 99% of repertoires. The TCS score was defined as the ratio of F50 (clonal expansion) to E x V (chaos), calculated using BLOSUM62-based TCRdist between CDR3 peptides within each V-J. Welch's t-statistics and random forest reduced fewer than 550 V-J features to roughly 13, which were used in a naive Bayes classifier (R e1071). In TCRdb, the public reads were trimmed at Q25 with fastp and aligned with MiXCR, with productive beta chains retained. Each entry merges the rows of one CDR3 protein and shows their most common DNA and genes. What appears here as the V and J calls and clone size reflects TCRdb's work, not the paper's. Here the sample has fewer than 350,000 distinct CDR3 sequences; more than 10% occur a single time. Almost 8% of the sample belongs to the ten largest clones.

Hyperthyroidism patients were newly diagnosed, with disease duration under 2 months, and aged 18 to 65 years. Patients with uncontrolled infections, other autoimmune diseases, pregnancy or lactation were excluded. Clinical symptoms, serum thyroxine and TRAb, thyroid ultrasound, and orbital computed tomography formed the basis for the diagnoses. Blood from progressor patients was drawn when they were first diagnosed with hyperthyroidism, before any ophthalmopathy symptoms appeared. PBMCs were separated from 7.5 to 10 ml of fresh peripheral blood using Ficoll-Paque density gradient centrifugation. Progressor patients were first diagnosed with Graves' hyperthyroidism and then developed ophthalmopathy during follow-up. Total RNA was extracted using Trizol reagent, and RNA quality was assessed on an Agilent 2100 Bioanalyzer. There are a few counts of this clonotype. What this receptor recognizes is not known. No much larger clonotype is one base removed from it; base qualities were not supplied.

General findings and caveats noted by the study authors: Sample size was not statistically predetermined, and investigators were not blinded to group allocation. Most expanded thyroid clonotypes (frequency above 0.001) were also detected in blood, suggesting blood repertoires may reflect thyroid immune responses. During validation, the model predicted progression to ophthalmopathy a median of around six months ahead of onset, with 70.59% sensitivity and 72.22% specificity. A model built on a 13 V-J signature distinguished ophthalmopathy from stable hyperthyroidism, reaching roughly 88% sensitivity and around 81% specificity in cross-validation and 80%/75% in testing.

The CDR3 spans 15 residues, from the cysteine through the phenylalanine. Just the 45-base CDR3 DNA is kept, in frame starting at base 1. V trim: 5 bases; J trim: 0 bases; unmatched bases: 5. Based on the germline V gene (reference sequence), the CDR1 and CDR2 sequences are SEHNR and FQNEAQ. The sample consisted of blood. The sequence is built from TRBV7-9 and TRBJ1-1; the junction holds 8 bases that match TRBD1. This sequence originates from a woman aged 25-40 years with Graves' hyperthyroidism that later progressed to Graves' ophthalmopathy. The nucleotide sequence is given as TGTGCCAGCAGCCAGAGGACAGGGTTGAACACTGAAGCTTTCTTT. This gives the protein CASSQRTGLNTEAFF. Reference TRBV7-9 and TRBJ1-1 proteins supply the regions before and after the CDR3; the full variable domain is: DTGVSQNPRHKITKRGQNVTFRCDPISEHNRLYWYRQTLGQGPEFLTYFQNEAQLEKSRLLSDRFSAERPKGSFSTLEIQRTEQGDSAMYLCASSQRTGLNTEAFFGQGTRLTVV.